This T cell receptor beta chain was captured by sequencing in a study of blood T cell repertoires in COVID-19. In the study overall: From the United States, Italy and Spain came samples of acute and convalescent COVID-19. The cDNA or gDNA used as material had been derived from T cells, B-cell-depleted T cells, or PBMCs.

In the original workflow: Amplified reference gene primers provided the basis for estimating nucleated cell counts. TCRdb's copy holds only in-frame clones and misses some; the assay was immunoSEQ multiplex PCR. V and J calls and clone size come straight from that table; D and trimming were deduced from the DNA. The table has about 220,000 clones, about nine tenths seen once. CDR3 length equals 15 residues. V trimming: 3 bases; J trimming: 4 bases; junction bases outside the gene matches: 3. CDR1 and CDR2 (germline): SGHTS, YDEGEE. The V call is TRBV5-8, the J call TRBJ1-4, with 10 bases aligning to TRBD1. The sample consisted of peripheral blood. The TCR was taken from a man aged 25-45 years who had recovered from COVID-19. The DNA of the CDR3 is TGTGCCAGCAGCTCCGGGACAGGGGTTAATGAAAAACTGTTTTTT. Amino acids: CASSSGTGVNEKLFF.